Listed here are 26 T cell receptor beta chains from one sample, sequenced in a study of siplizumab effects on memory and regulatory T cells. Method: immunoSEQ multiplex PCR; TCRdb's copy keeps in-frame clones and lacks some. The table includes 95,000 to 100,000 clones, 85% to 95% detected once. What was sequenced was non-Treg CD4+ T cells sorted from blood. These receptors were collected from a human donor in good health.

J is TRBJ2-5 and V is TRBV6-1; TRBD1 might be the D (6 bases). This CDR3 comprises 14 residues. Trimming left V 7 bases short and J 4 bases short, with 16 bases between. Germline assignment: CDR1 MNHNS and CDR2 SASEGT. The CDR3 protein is CASTRGKGSETQYF. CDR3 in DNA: TGTGCCAGCACCAGGGGAAAGGGGTCAGAGACCCAGTACTTC.

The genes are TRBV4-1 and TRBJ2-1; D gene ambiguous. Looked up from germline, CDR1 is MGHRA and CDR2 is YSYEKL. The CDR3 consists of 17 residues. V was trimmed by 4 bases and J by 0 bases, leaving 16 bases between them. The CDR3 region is CASSLSLLQSSYNEQFF. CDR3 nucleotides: TGCGCCAGCAGCCTTTCACTTCTCCAGAGCTCCTACAATGAGCAGTTCTTC.

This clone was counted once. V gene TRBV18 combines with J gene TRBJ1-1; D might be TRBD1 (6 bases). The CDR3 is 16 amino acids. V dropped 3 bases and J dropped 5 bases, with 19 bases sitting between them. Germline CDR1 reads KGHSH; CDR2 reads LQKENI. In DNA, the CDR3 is TGTGCCAGCTCACCCCGAGGGGGGACGGCTACGACTGAAGCTTTCTTT. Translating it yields CASSPRGGTATTEAFF.

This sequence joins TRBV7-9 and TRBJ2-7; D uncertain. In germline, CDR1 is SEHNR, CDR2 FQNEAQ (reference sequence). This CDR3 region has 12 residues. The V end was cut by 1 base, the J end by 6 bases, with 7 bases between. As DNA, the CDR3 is TGTGCCAGCAGCTTAGACTTTGGCGAGCAGTACTTC. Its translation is CASSLDFGEQYF.

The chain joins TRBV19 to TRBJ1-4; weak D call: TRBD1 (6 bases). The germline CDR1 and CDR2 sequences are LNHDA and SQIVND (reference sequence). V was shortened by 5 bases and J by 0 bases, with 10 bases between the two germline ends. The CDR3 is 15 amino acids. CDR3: CASSVQGPTNEKLFF. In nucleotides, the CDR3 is TGTGCCAGTAGTGTCCAGGGGCCAACTAATGAAAAACTGTTTTTT.

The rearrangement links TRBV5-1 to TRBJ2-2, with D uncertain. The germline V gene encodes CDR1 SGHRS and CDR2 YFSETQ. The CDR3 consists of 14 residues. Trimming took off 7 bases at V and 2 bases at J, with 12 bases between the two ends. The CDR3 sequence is CASELFLNTGELFF. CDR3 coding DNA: TGCGCCAGCGAGTTATTCCTCAACACCGGGGAGCTGTTTTTT.

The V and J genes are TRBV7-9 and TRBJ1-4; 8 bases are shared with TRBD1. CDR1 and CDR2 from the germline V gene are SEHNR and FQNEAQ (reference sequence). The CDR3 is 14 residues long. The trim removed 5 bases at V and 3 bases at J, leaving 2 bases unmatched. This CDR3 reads CASSVGQANEKLFF. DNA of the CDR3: TGTGCCAGCAGCGTGGGACAGGCTAATGAAAAACTGTTTTTT.

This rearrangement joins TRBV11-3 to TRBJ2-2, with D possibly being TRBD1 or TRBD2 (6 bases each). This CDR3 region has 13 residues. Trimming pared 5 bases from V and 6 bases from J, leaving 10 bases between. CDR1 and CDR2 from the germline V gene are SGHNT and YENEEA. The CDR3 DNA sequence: TGTGCCAGCAGCCAGAGGGGGGCCGGGGAGCTGTTTTTT. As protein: CASSQRGAGELFF.

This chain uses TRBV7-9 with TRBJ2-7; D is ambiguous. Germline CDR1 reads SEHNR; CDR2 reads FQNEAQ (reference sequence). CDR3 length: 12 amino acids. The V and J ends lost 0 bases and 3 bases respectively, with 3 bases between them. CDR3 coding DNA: TGTGCCAGCAGCTTAGCGCGCTACGAGCAGTACTTC. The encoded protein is CASSLARYEQYF.

The CDR3 DNA follows: TGTGCCAGTAGTCGGGGACAGGGGACGGGCGAGCAGTACTTC. Translation: CASSRGQGTGEQYF. The V and J genes are TRBV19 and TRBJ2-7, with 10 bases lining up with TRBD1. CDR3 length: 14 amino acids. The germline gives CDR1 LNHDA, CDR2 SQIVND (reference sequence). The V segment lost 5 bases and the J segment 6 bases; nucleotides outside the gene matches: 7.

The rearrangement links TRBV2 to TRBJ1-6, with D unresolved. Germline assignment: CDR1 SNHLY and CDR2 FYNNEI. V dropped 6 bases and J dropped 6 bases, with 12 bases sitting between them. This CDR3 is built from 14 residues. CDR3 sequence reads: CASRVGTSNSPLHF. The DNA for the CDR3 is TGTGCCAGCAGAGTGGGCACCTCTAATTCACCCCTCCACTTT.

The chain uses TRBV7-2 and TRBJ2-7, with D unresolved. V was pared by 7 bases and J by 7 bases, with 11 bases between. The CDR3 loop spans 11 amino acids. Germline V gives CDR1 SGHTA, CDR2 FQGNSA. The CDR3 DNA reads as TGTGCCAGCACCCTAAATCGGGAGCAGTACTTC. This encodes CASTLNREQYF.

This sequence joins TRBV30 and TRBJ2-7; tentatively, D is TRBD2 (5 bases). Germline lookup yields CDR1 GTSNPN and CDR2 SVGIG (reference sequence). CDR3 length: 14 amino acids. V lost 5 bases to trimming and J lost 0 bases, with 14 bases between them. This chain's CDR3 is CAWSSPESSYEQYF. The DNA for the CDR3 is TGTGCCTGGTCTAGCCCCGAGAGCTCCTACGAGCAGTACTTC.

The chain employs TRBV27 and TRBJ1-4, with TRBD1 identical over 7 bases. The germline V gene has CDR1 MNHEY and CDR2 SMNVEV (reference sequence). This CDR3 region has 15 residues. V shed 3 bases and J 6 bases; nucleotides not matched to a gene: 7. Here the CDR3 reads CASSLSYRGYEKLFF. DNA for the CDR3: TGTGCCAGCAGTTTGTCTTACAGGGGATATGAAAAACTGTTTTTT.

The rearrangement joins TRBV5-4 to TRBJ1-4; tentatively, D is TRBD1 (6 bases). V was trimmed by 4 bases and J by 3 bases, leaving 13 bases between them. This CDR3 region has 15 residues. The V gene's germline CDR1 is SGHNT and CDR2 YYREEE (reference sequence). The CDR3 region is CASSLPQGANEKLFF. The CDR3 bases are TGTGCCAGCAGCCTGCCACAGGGTGCTAATGAAAAACTGTTTTTT.

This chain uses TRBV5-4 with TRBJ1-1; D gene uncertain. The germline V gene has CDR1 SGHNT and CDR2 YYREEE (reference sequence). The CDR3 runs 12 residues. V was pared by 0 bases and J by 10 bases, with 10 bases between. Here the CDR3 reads CASSLEAGRAFF. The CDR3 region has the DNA TGTGCCAGCAGCTTGGAGGCAGGCCGAGCTTTCTTT.

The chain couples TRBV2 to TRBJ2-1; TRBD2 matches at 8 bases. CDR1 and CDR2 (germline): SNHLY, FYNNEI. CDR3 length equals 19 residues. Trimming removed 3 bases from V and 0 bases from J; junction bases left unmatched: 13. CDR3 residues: CASSDRTSRSNSSYNEQFF. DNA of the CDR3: TGTGCCAGCAGTGATAGGACTAGCAGAAGTAATAGCTCCTACAATGAGCAGTTCTTC.

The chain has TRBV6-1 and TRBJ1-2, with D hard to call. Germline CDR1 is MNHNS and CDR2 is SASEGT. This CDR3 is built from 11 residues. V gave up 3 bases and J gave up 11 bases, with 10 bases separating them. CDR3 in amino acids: CASSDRERYTF. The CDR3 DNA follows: TGTGCCAGCAGTGACCGGGAACGGTACACCTTC.

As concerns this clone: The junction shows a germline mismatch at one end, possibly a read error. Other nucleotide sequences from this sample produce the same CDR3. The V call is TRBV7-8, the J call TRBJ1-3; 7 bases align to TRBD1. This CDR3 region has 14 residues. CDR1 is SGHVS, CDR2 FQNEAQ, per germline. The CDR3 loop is CASSLGQGGNTIYF. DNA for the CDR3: TGTGCCAGCAGCTTAGGACAGGGTGGAAACACTATATATTTT.

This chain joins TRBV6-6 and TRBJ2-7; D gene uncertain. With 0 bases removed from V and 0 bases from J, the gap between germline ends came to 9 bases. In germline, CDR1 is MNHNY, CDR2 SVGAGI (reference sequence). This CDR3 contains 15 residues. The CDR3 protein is CASSYSWRSSYEQYF. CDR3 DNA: TGTGCCAGCAGTTACTCCTGGCGGAGCTCCTACGAGCAGTACTTC.

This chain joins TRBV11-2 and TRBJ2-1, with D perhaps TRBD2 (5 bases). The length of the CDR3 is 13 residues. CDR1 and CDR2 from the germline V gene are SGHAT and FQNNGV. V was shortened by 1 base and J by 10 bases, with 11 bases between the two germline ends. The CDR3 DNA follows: TGTGCCAGCAGCTTAGGACTACCCCGAGAGCAGTTCTTC. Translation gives CASSLGLPREQFF.

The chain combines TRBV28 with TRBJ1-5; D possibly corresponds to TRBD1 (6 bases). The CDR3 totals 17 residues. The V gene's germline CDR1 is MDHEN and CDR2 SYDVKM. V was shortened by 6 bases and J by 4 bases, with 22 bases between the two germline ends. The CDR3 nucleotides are TGTGCCAGCAGGCGGCGGGAGGGGGAAGTGGGAAATCAGCCCCAGCATTTT. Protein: CASRRREGEVGNQPQHF.

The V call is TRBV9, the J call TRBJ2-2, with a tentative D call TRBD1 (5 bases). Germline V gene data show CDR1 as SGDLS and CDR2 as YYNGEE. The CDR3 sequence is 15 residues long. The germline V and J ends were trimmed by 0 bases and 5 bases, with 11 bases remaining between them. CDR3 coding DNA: TGTGCCAGCAGCGTAGTAGGGGCACCTACCGGGGAGCTGTTTTTT. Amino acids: CASSVVGAPTGELFF.

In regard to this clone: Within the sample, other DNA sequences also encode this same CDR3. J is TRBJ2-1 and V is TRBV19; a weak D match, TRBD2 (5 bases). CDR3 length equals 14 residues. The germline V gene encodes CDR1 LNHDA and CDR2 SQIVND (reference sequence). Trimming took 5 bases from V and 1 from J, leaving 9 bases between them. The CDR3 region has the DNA TGTGCCAGTAGTCCGACGGGGTCCTACAATGAGCAGTTCTTC. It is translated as CASSPTGSYNEQFF.

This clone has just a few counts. The CDR3 loop is CASSIDGTGAGRPQHF. CDR3 coding DNA: TGTGCCAGTAGTATAGACGGGACAGGGGCCGGGCGGCCCCAGCATTTT. This sequence joins TRBV19 and TRBJ1-5, with 10 bases fitting TRBD1. This CDR3 region has 16 residues. The V gene's germline CDR1 is LNHDA and CDR2 SQIVND (reference sequence). V shed 0 bases, J shed 9 bases, and the junction held 8 bases outside the gene matches.

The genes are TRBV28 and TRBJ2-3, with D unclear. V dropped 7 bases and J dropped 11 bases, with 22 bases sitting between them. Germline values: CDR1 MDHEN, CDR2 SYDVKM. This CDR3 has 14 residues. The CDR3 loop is CASTPALIDTMQYF. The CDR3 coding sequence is TGTGCCAGCACCCCCGCCTTAATTGACACAATGCAGTATTTT.